This T cell receptor beta chain was captured in a study of beta chain features in type 1 diabetes. Study observations and caveats: The naive, central memory and Treg TCRB repertoires showed an apparent similarity that was greater among patients than among healthy donors. Type 1 diabetes patients showed a moderate but significant shortening of TCRB CDR3s in all four CD4+ subsets.

The investigators reverse transcribed all of the isolated RNA, so they sequenced expressed TCRB transcripts. Naive, central memory and regulatory T cell samples produced a mean of about 3.5 million reads. Profiling relied on immunoSEQ multiplex PCR, and the TCRdb table lists in-frame clones only, not all of them. The repertoire includes 250,000 to 300,000 clones, under 8.5% of them detected once, and 1% sits in the top ten. This clone has more than one count but fewer than ten. The antigen remains undetermined. The TCR sequence derives from a woman in her late teens or twenties in good health. The sequenced sample was central memory CD4+ T cells from blood.

CDR3 bases: TGTGCCAGCAGCTTAGAGAGTAATTCACCCCTCCACTTT. Translating gives CASSLESNSPLHF. The chain links TRBV11-1 to TRBJ1-6; no firm D call. Germline V gene lookup returns CDR1 SGHAT and CDR2 FQDESV (reference sequence). This CDR3 is 13 amino acids long. The germline V and J ends were trimmed by 1 base and 6 bases, with 4 bases remaining between them.